The T cell receptor beta chain under discussion was sequenced for a study of blood T cell repertoires in COVID-19. Background on the study: Material from acute and convalescent COVID-19 was sourced from the United States, Italy and Spain. From T cells, B-cell-depleted T cells, or PBMCs came the material, which was cDNA or gDNA.

Germline CDR1 reads SGHKS; CDR2 reads YYEKEE (reference sequence). The CDR3 is made up of 16 amino acids. V dropped 4 bases and J dropped 5; count of bases not matched to a gene: 12. In the study's own analysis: Reference gene primer amplification gave estimated nucleated cell counts. TCRdb's table, derived via immunoSEQ multiplex PCR, lists solely in-frame clones and lacks some. V and J calls and clone size are given by that table; D and trimming were obtained from the DNA. In the table there are fewer than 150,000 clones, roughly 89% of which are singletons. Seattle's cohort entered during active infection and was followed longitudinally.

The sample consisted of peripheral blood. The chain employs TRBV5-5 and TRBJ1-2; 9 nucleotides line up with TRBD1. The receptor comes from a woman in her sixties with COVID-19, enrolled during active disease. The CDR3 loop is CASSETGTGLVYGYTF. The CDR3 region has the DNA TGTGCCAGCAGCGAAACCGGGACAGGGCTTGTGTATGGCTACACCTTC.